The 29 T cell receptor beta chains below were found in one sample sequenced in a study of OX40 agonist ivuxolimab in advanced cancers. Measured with immunoSEQ multiplex PCR; TCRdb has only the in-frame clones, and not every one. The table includes over 55,000 clones, over 90% detected once. The sample was CD4+ or CD8+ T cells sorted from blood, taken in a trial of the OX40 agonist ivuxolimab. The receptors were gathered from an adult with an advanced solid tumor such as melanoma, head and neck, liver or kidney cancer.

This sequence joins TRBV4-1 and TRBJ2-3; D call uncertain. Between the trimmed V and J ends, which lost 1 base and 12 bases, there was a span of 8 bases. This CDR3 is 11 amino acids long. The germline CDR1 and CDR2 sequences are MGHRA and YSYEKL. This CDR3 is CASSQVGTQYF. In DNA form, the CDR3 reads TGCGCCAGCAGCCAAGTGGGTACCCAGTATTTT.

This rearrangement joins TRBV14 to TRBJ2-3, with no clear D. CDR3 length: 12 residues. The V gene's germline CDR1 is SGHDN and CDR2 FVKESK. Trimming took off 11 bases at V and 2 bases at J, with 11 bases between the two ends. The CDR3 sequence is CASTGNTDTQYF. CDR3 bases: TGTGCCTCCACCGGTAACACAGATACGCAGTATTTT.

The V and J genes are TRBV10-3 and TRBJ2-1; no clear D. CDR1 and CDR2 from the germline V gene are ENHRY and SYGVKD. V gave up 3 bases and J gave up 0 bases, with 9 bases separating them. The length of the CDR3 is 15 residues. CDR3 nucleotides: TGTGCCATCAGTGATGGCCGGAGCTCCTACAATGAGCAGTTCTTC. Its protein is CAISDGRSSYNEQFF.

The V call is TRBV7-9, the J call TRBJ1-2, with D tentatively TRBD1 (5 bases). The CDR3 runs to 16 residues. V was trimmed by 1 base and J by 5 bases, leaving 17 bases between them. Germline V gene data show CDR1 as SEHNR and CDR2 as FQNEAQ (reference sequence). DNA for the CDR3: TGTGCCAGCAGCTTAGTTCCGGGGCAGGGAAGGTATGGCTACACCTTC. This encodes CASSLVPGQGRYGYTF.

The chain employs TRBV10-3 and TRBJ1-1; no clear D. Per the germline V gene, CDR1 is ENHRY and CDR2 is SYGVKD. V lost 2 bases and J 3 bases, leaving 16 bases between the germline ends. The length of the CDR3 is 16 residues. Here the CDR3 reads CAISEMAWSLDTEAFF. The CDR3 coding sequence is TGTGCCATCAGTGAGATGGCATGGAGCCTTGACACTGAAGCTTTCTTT.

The V gene is TRBV5-4, the J gene TRBJ2-2, with 8 bases that match TRBD2. The V and J ends lost 3 bases and 4 bases, in that order; junction bases with no gene match: 8. CDR3 length equals 16 residues. In germline, CDR1 is SGHNT, CDR2 YYREEE (reference sequence). The CDR3 region is CASSSAGLAVTGELFF. DNA for the CDR3: TGTGCCAGCAGCTCAGCAGGACTAGCCGTCACCGGGGAGCTGTTTTTT.

This chain connects TRBV18 to TRBJ2-1, with 7 bases aligning to TRBD2. CDR1 is KGHSH and CDR2 is LQKENI in the germline V gene. The CDR3 consists of 13 residues. J was trimmed by 6 bases and V by 4 bases; bases with no gene match: 3. The CDR3, as DNA: TGTGCCAGCTCACAAGGACTAGTCAATGAGCAGTTCTTC. Its protein product is CASSQGLVNEQFF.

The chain carries TRBV21-1 and TRBJ2-4; TRBD2, the D gene given by the table, was not confirmed from the DNA. TRBV21-1 corresponds to a pseudogene. This CDR3 comprises 17 residues. CDR3 sequence: CASSKVPLAGTKNIQYF. In nucleotides, the CDR3 is TGTGCCAGCAGCAAAGTCCCACTAGCGGGGACCAAAAACATTCAGTACTTC.

This chain joins TRBV28 and TRBJ2-4; 8 bases match TRBD1. The length of the CDR3 is 21 residues. From germline, CDR1 is MDHEN and CDR2 SYDVKM. V dropped 6 bases and J dropped 0; count of bases not matched to a gene: 22. The CDR3 region has the DNA TGTGCCAGCAGCCCTATCAGCTTGTCAGGGGGCCTTGATCTAGCCAAAAACATTCAGTACTTC. Translation: CASSPISLSGGLDLAKNIQYF.

The sample holds one count of this clone. This chain uses TRBV5-4 with TRBJ2-1; D is unclear. The CDR3 is 13 residues long. The germline V gene has CDR1 SGHNT and CDR2 YYREEE (reference sequence). V lost 3 bases to trimming and J lost 5 bases, with 9 bases between them. The DNA for the CDR3 is TGTGCCAGCAGCTCCTGGGGTCACAATGAGCAGTTCTTC. Residues: CASSSWGHNEQFF.

The chain joins TRBV27 to TRBJ1-4; D may be TRBD1 (6 bases). Per the germline V gene, CDR1 is MNHEY and CDR2 is SMNVEV (reference sequence). V was shortened by 5 bases and J by 3 bases, with 19 bases between the two germline ends. This CDR3 contains 17 residues. The CDR3 DNA follows: TGTGCCAGCAGTCCGATTGACCTACAGGGCTCTAATGAAAAACTGTTTTTT. This codes for CASSPIDLQGSNEKLFF.

This chain links TRBV5-6 with TRBJ2-7; 12 nucleotides line up with TRBD1. After removal of 0 bases from V and 7 bases from J, the junction contained 5 bases not matched to a gene. The CDR3 extends over 15 amino acids. Germline V CDR1 and CDR2: SGHDT, YYEEEE. CDR3 loop: CASSLDRDRGREQYF. CDR3 DNA sequence: TGTGCCAGCAGCTTGGACCGGGACAGGGGGCGAGAGCAGTACTTC.

The chain is built from TRBV10-3 and TRBJ2-7; TRBD1 matches 12 bases. Germline V gene lookup returns CDR1 ENHRY and CDR2 SYGVKD. This CDR3 contains 13 residues. The V segment lost 8 bases and the J segment 6 bases; nucleotides outside the gene matches: 5. The CDR3 coding sequence is TGTGCCATCGGGGGGACAGGGGGCGCCGAGCAGTACTTC. Protein product: CAIGGTGGAEQYF.

This CDR3 reads CIVWLAGDSYNEQFF. The DNA of the CDR3 is TGCATCGTATGGCTAGCGGGAGATTCCTACAATGAGCAGTTCTTC. The chain joins TRBV29-1 to TRBJ2-1; 10 nucleotides agree with TRBD2. CDR3 length equals 15 residues. Germline assignment: CDR1 SQVTM and CDR2 ANQGSEA.

This sequence joins TRBV6-6 and TRBJ2-5; D may be TRBD2 (6 bases). The V and J ends lost 2 bases and 5 bases respectively, with 12 bases between them. The CDR3 covers 14 residues. Germline V gene lookup returns CDR1 MNHNY and CDR2 SVGAGI (reference sequence). CDR3 bases: TGTGCCAGCAGTTACGGCGGGGCGGGGGAGACCCAGTACTTC. It specifies CASSYGGAGETQYF.

This chain links TRBV4-3 with TRBJ2-1; tentative D call: TRBD1 (7 bases). Between the trimmed V and J ends, which lost 0 bases and 5 bases, there was a span of 14 bases. The germline V gene encodes CDR1 LGHNA and CDR2 YSLEER. The CDR3 totals 16 residues. CDR3 sequence reads: CASSQDSGGKNNEQFF. For the CDR3, the DNA is TGCGCCAGCAGCCAAGATTCAGGGGGGAAGAACAATGAGCAGTTCTTC.

V is TRBV27 and J is TRBJ2-4; maybe TRBD1 (5 bases). Germline V gene sequence: CDR1 MNHEY, CDR2 SMNVEV (reference sequence). Trimming stripped 3 bases from V and 6 bases from J, with 15 bases between. The CDR3 is made up of 15 amino acids. The CDR3 nucleotides are TGTGCCAGCAGTTTCCGGGCAGGGCCCGTAAACATTCAGTACTTC. This translates into CASSFRAGPVNIQYF.

The V gene is TRBV30, the J gene TRBJ1-1, with a tentative D call TRBD1 (6 bases). This CDR3 contains 11 residues. V lost 8 bases, J lost 2 bases, and 9 bases lay in between. Germline CDR1 reads GTSNPN; CDR2 reads SVGIG (reference sequence). CDR3 protein: CAGGANTEAFF. As DNA, the CDR3 is TGTGCCGGGGGGGCCAACACTGAAGCTTTCTTT.

This chain joins TRBV6-5 and TRBJ1-1; possibly TRBD1 for D (6 bases). V lost 2 bases to trimming and J lost 4 bases, with 8 bases between them. This CDR3 is 13 amino acids long. Germline V gene sequence: CDR1 MNHEY, CDR2 SVGAGI. The CDR3 sequence is CASSYQGFTEAFF. The CDR3 region has the DNA TGTGCCAGCAGTTACCAGGGGTTCACTGAAGCTTTCTTT.

The rearrangement links TRBV6-1 to TRBJ1-2; D is unclear. CDR1 and CDR2 from the germline V gene are MNHNS and SASEGT. There are 13 residues in the CDR3. Trimming removed 6 bases from V and 0 bases from J, with 8 bases in between. CDR3 sequence reads: CASSSGANYGYTF. CDR3 bases: TGTGCCAGCAGCTCCGGAGCTAACTATGGCTACACCTTC.

J is TRBJ1-2 and V is TRBV4-1, with 8 bases aligning to TRBD1. CDR1 is MGHRA and CDR2 is YSYEKL in the germline V gene. This CDR3 region has 15 residues. V was clipped by 0 bases and J by 3 bases; unmatched bases: 3. The CDR3 region is CASSQERTGHYGYTF. DNA of the CDR3: TGCGCCAGCAGCCAAGAGCGGACAGGGCACTATGGCTACACCTTC.

The chain joins TRBV15 to TRBJ1-2; possibly TRBD1 for D (5 bases). Trimming removed 3 bases at V and 8 bases at J, with 16 bases between. This CDR3 comprises 14 residues. The germline V gene has CDR1 LNHNV and CDR2 YYDKDF (reference sequence). CDR3 nucleotide sequence: TGTGCCACCAGCAGCGGACAAGGAGGGGCCGGCTACACCTTC. It translates to CATSSGQGGAGYTF.

The chain couples TRBV10-3 to TRBJ1-1; no reliable D call. The V gene lost 4 bases and the J gene lost 4 bases, with 16 bases spanning the gap. Germline CDR1 and CDR2: ENHRY and SYGVKD. CDR3 length: 15 amino acids. The CDR3 protein is CAISGTGLRGTEAFF. CDR3 coding DNA: TGTGCCATCAGTGGTACGGGGTTACGGGGCACTGAAGCTTTCTTT.

This clone has more than one count but fewer than ten. This rearrangement joins TRBV29-1 to TRBJ2-7, with 9 bases aligning to TRBD1. Per the germline V gene, CDR1 is SQVTM and CDR2 is ANQGSEA. V lost 5 bases to trimming and J lost 7 bases; unmatched junction nucleotides: 9. This CDR3 comprises 13 residues. The CDR3 nucleotides read TGCAGCGTTCCCGGGACAGGGACTTGGGAGCAGTACTTC. Its protein is CSVPGTGTWEQYF.

The rearrangement joins TRBV6-4 to TRBJ1-1; TRBD1 aligns across 7 bases. CDR3 length: 15 residues. The junction had 5 bases not matched to a gene; V was cut back by 0 bases and J by 4 bases. The V gene's germline CDR1 is MRHNA and CDR2 SNTAGT. The DNA of the CDR3 is TGTGCCAGCAGTGACTCGCCAGGGGGTGCCACTGAAGCTTTCTTT. Amino acid sequence: CASSDSPGGATEAFF.

The chain couples TRBV9 to TRBJ2-1; D call uncertain. Germline CDR1 is SGDLS and CDR2 is YYNGEE. V lost 4 bases and J 10 bases, leaving 9 bases between the germline ends. This CDR3 has 11 residues. CDR3: CASSNNWEQFF. The CDR3 region has the DNA TGTGCCAGCAGCAATAACTGGGAGCAGTTCTTC.

The gene calls are TRBV9 and TRBJ1-1; D remains unclear. Trimming cost V 4 bases and J 1 base, with 14 bases left between them. Per germline, CDR1 SGDLS and CDR2 YYNGEE. CDR3 length: 15 residues. CDR3 sequence (DNA): TGTGCCAGCAGCCCACTTGGGGATCGGAACACTGAAGCTTTCTTT. Its protein product is CASSPLGDRNTEAFF.

The V gene is TRBV21-1, the J gene TRBJ2-7. TRBV21-1 is a listed pseudogene. This CDR3 spans 16 amino acids. The CDR3 region has the DNA TGTGCCAGCAGCAAACCCGGTGGGGGATCCGTCTACGAGCAGTACTTC. It codes for CASSKPGGGSVYEQYF.

CDR3 sequence: CASSYGVLTEAFF. CDR3 nucleotides: TGTGCCAGCAGTTATGGGGTGCTCACTGAAGCTTTCTTT. V usage is TRBV27 and J usage is TRBJ1-1; no clear D. The CDR3 extends over 13 amino acids. From germline, CDR1 is MNHEY and CDR2 SMNVEV (reference sequence). The ends were cut back, 4 bases at V and 4 bases at J, with 10 bases in the middle.